One and the same sample provided the 19 T cell receptor beta chains below, sequenced in a study of T cell repertoires in cytomegalovirus infection (dated by TCRdb to the late 2010s). Sample treatment or condition, as interpreted from the label and publication: in vitro stimulation with specific CMV peptide epitopes to enrich CMV-specific T cells. Sequencing used an Illumina HiSeq 1500. The public reads were reprocessed in TCRdb via fastp at Q25 and MiXCR, keeping in-frame beta chains. All rows with the same CDR3 protein become a single entry with the most common DNA and genes. This sample holds about 570,000 distinct CDR3 sequences; roughly 42% were observed only once. The top ten clonotypes cover about 48% of the sample. Their specific antigens are unknown. Here the sequenced sample was cultured PBMCs, taken from culture after CMV antigen stimulation. Source of these receptors: a human donor in good health (CMV status not recorded). Some clones in this sample may be carry-over from other donors' samples.

The chain is built from TRBV10-3 and TRBJ2-3; D unclear. V was trimmed by 5 bases and J by 2 bases, leaving 14 bases between them. The CDR3 loop spans 15 amino acids. Looked up from germline, CDR1 is ENHRY and CDR2 is SYGVKD. The CDR3 sequence is CAISHATRNTDTQYF. Here the CDR3 DNA reads TGTGCCATCAGTCACGCGACAAGAAACACAGATACGCAGTATTTT.

In its sample, this clonotype was seen a few times. In DNA form, the CDR3 reads TGTGCCAGCACCTCGGGAAGCGGGAGCTCCTACAATGAGCAGTTCTTC. Translation gives CASTSGSGSSYNEQFF. The J gene is TRBJ2-1, the V gene TRBV7-2; 8 positions agree with TRBD2. Germline assignment: CDR1 SGHTA and CDR2 FQGNSA. J gave up 0 bases and V 7 bases, and 8 bases lay outside the gene matches. The CDR3 has 16 amino acids.

The V call is TRBV11-2, the J call TRBJ1-2; 7 bases are a match to TRBD1. Per germline, CDR1 SGHAT and CDR2 FQNNGV. Losses at the gene ends were 2 bases for V and 4 bases for J; bases not matched to a gene: 4. The length of the CDR3 is 14 residues. CDR3 amino acids: CASSLWDSLYGYTF. CDR3 in DNA: TGTGCCAGCAGCTTATGGGACAGCCTCTATGGCTACACCTTC. The full variable domain, with the rest looked up from reference TRBV11-2 and TRBJ1-2, is EAGVAQSPRYKIIEKRQSVAFWCNPISGHATLYWYQQILGQGPKLLIQFQNNGVVDDSQLPKDRFSAERLKGVDSTLKIQPAKLEDSAVYLCASSLWDSLYGYTFGSGTRLTVV.

This clonotype was seen repeatedly, ten times or more. The V gene is TRBV7-2, the J gene TRBJ2-5; D unresolved. Germline V lookup: CDR1 SGHTA, CDR2 FQGNSA. Trimming removed 5 bases at V and 5 bases at J, with 27 bases between. The CDR3 is 18 residues long. The CDR3 spells CASSPDGAYYKVWETQYF. The CDR3 region has the DNA TGTGCCAGCAGCCCCGACGGCGCCTATTACAAAGTTTGGGAGACCCAGTACTTC.

The chain combines TRBV7-9 with TRBJ2-1; TRBD1 agrees at 8 bases. Germline values: CDR1 SEHNR, CDR2 FQNEAQ (reference sequence). This CDR3 has 15 residues. The V segment lost 5 bases and the J segment 7 bases; nucleotides outside the gene matches: 10. CDR3: CASSIGSNRGNEQFF. CDR3 coding DNA: TGTGCCAGCAGCATAGGATCGAACAGGGGGAATGAGCAGTTCTTC. The full variable domain, completed using reference TRBV7-9 and TRBJ2-1, is DTGVSQNPRHKITKRGQNVTFRCDPISEHNRLYWYRQTLGQGPEFLTYFQNEAQLEKSRLLSDRFSAERPKGSFSTLEIQRTEQGDSAMYLCASSIGSNRGNEQFFGPGTRLTVL.

The chain recombines TRBV10-3 with TRBJ2-1; 7 bases map to TRBD2. With 3 bases clipped from V and 7 bases from J, the junction kept 9 bases outside the gene matches. Germline CDR1 and CDR2: ENHRY and SYGVKD. This CDR3 has 15 residues. CDR3 nucleotides: TGTGCCATCAGTGAAGGCGGGAGCAGGAAAAATGAGCAGTTCTTC. Its protein is CAISEGGSRKNEQFF.

The rearrangement uses TRBV5-1 and TRBJ2-1; 7 bases are a match to TRBD2. This CDR3 spans 14 amino acids. The germline V gene has CDR1 SGHRS and CDR2 YFSETQ. Trimming cost V 0 bases and J 9 bases; bases outside gene matches: 6. CDR3 in DNA: TGCGCCAGCAGCTTGGATCTAGCGGTTAGTGAGCAGTTCTTC. This codes for CASSLDLAVSEQFF.

The rearrangement uses TRBV24-1 and TRBJ2-3, with TRBD2 matching over 9 bases. V shed 2 bases, J shed 1 base, and the junction held 6 bases outside the gene matches. The germline CDR1 and CDR2 sequences are KGHDR and SFDVKD. CDR3 length: 17 residues. The CDR3 DNA is TGTGCCACCAGTGATTCCCTCCGGACTAGCGGCACAGATACGCAGTATTTT. Its translation: CATSDSLRTSGTDTQYF.

This chain connects TRBV6-1 to TRBJ2-7; either TRBD1 or TRBD2 may supply D (5 bases each). This CDR3 is 16 amino acids long. V gave up 6 bases and J gave up 4 bases, with 22 bases separating them. Germline assignment: CDR1 MNHNS and CDR2 SASEGT. The CDR3 sequence is CASRSPRGASGYEQYF. The DNA for the CDR3 is TGTGCCAGCAGATCACCCCGAGGGGCCTCAGGATACGAGCAGTACTTC.

This clonotype was recorded a few times. The V gene is TRBV7-8, the J gene TRBJ2-7; D remains unclear. The V gene lost 5 bases and the J gene lost 2 bases, with 10 bases spanning the gap. CDR1 and CDR2 from the germline V gene are SGHVS and FQNEAQ. The CDR3 totals 13 residues. In nucleotides, the CDR3 is TGTGCCAGCAGCCTCGGGTTCACCTACGAGCAGTACTTC. This gives the protein CASSLGFTYEQYF.

The rearrangement links TRBV7-2 to TRBJ2-1; D gene unclear. Germline V gene sequence: CDR1 SGHTA, CDR2 FQGNSA. CDR3 length: 12 residues. Trimming pared 3 bases from V and 9 bases from J, leaving 9 bases between. The CDR3 here is CASSFSILEQFF. The CDR3 DNA reads TGTGCCAGCAGCTTCTCCATTCTTGAGCAGTTCTTC.

There are a few counts of this clonotype. CDR3: CASSTLWGGYGYTF. DNA for the CDR3: TGTGCCAGCAGCACCCTATGGGGTGGCTATGGCTACACCTTC. The chain is built from TRBV7-4 and TRBJ1-2; unclear D gene. The CDR3 is 14 residues long. Germline V CDR1 and CDR2: SGHVT, SQSDAQ. Deletions cut 5 bases from V and 4 bases from J, with 14 bases between.

The chain has TRBV10-3 and TRBJ2-3; no firm D call. V was pared by 5 bases and J by 6 bases, with 9 bases between. Per germline, CDR1 ENHRY and CDR2 SYGVKD. The CDR3 covers 12 residues. The CDR3 region is CAISLALDTQYF. The CDR3 DNA sequence: TGTGCCATCAGTTTAGCCCTTGATACGCAGTATTTT.

This clonotype was seen only a few times. The chain couples TRBV20-1 to TRBJ2-1, with D possibly being TRBD1 (6 bases). Germline V gene data show CDR1 as DFQATT and CDR2 as SNEGSKA (reference sequence). The CDR3 length is 15 residues. Trimming pared 0 bases from V and 8 bases from J, leaving 17 bases between. In nucleotides, the CDR3 is TGCAGTGCTAGAGATTGGGCAGGGGTATCGGATGAGCAGTTCTTC. This gives the protein CSARDWAGVSDEQFF.

The chain is built from TRBV18 and TRBJ2-3; a weak D match, TRBD2 (6 bases). The CDR3 is 18 residues long. CDR1 and CDR2 from the germline V gene are KGHSH and LQKENI. V lost 2 bases to trimming and J lost 2 bases, with 20 bases between them. As DNA, the CDR3 is TGTGCCAGCTCACCAAGTTTTGGGTACGGGAGTGTCACAGATACGCAGTATTTT. It specifies CASSPSFGYGSVTDTQYF.

The chain recombines TRBV5-5 with TRBJ2-2; D perhaps matches TRBD2 (5 bases). Germline CDR1 reads SGHKS; CDR2 reads YYEKEE (reference sequence). The CDR3 has 16 residues. Trimming took off 4 bases at V and 6 bases at J, with 19 bases between the two ends. In DNA form, the CDR3 reads TGTGCCAGCAGCCCCCGCCCGACACTAGGGTCCGGGGAGCTGTTTTTT. This sequence encodes CASSPRPTLGSGELFF.

This clonotype was counted ten times or more. The chain carries TRBV7-6 and TRBJ2-2, with 7 bases fitting TRBD2. This CDR3 is 14 amino acids long. Germline values: CDR1 SGHVS, CDR2 FNYEAQ. V dropped 5 bases and J dropped 7; count of bases not matched to a gene: 7. CDR3 sequence reads: CASSPTGGGGELFF. The DNA for the CDR3 is TGTGCCAGCAGCCCTACCGGCGGGGGCGGGGAGCTGTTTTTT.

This clonotype was observed a few times. The chain has TRBV7-2 and TRBJ1-6; D is undetermined. The CDR3 extends over 13 amino acids. Between the trimmed V and J ends, which lost 2 bases and 10 bases, there was a span of 9 bases. Germline V lookup: CDR1 SGHTA, CDR2 FQGNSA. The CDR3 DNA follows: TGTGCCAGCAGCTTACGGGAGAGGTCACCCCTCCACTTT. This encodes CASSLRERSPLHF.

The J gene is TRBJ1-1, the V gene TRBV2, with D perhaps matching TRBD1 (5 bases). The CDR3 loop spans 15 amino acids. CDR1 is SNHLY and CDR2 is FYNNEI in the germline V gene. Trimming took 2 bases from V and 5 from J, leaving 15 bases between them. The chain's CDR3 is CASSEQGTRKTEAFF. The DNA for the CDR3 is TGTGCCAGCAGTGAACAGGGTACTCGGAAGACTGAAGCTTTCTTT. Full variable domain (remainder filled in from reference TRBV2 and TRBJ1-1): EPEVTQTPSHQVTQMGQEVILRCVPISNHLYFYWYRQILGQKVEFLVSFYNNEISEKSEIFDDQFSVERPDGSNFTLKIRSTKLEDSAMYFCASSEQGTRKTEAFFGQGTRLTVV.